This T cell receptor beta chain was identified in a study of tumor-infiltrating lymphocytes in primary liver carcinoma. About the research overall: Patients underwent surgical resection for primary liver carcinoma.

Germline DNA was extracted too, while blood RNA derived from unsorted whole blood. Germline CDR1 SGHTA, CDR2 FQGTGA. The CDR3 is 16 residues long. J lost 5 bases, V lost 5 bases, and 10 bases had no gene match. This clonotype was seen once. A constant-region primer served to make TCR beta cDNA from 500 to 550 ng total RNA. Nested multiplex PCR, run for three rounds with slightly modified ARM-PCR, yielded TCR beta libraries. PCR rounds one and two used TRBV1-TRBV30 forward primers with a C-beta reverse primer for about 11 cycles each. TCRdb re-called the multiplex PCR reads with MiXCR, one entry per CDR3 protein. Of approximately 300,000 distinct CDR3 sequences detected, less than 75% appear once; the ten largest clones hold approximately 9%.

The V and J genes are TRBV7-3 and TRBJ2-2; 8 bases are shared with TRBD1. Specimen: peripheral blood. This clonotype originated in a man aged 35 to 55 with primary liver carcinoma and hepatitis B virus infection. The CDR3 nucleotides are TGTGCCAGCAGCGCTACCCCCGACAGGGGAACCGGGGAGCTGTTTTTT. As protein: CASSATPDRGTGELFF.